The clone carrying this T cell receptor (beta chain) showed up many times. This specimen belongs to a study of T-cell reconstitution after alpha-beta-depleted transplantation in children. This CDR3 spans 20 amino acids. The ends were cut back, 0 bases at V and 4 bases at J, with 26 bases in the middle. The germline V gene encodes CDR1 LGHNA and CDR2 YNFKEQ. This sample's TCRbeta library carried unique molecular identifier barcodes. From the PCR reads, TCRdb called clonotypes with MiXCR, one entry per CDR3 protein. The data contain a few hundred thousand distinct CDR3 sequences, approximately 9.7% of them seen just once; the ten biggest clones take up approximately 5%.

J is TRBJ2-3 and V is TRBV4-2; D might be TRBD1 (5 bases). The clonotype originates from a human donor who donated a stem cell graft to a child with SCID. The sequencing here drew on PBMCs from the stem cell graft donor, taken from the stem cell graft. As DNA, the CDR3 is TGTGCCAGCAGCCAAGAAGCTGGACGGCAGGGTGTTGGTATTGCAGATACGCAGTATTTT. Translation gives CASSQEAGRQGVGIADTQYF.